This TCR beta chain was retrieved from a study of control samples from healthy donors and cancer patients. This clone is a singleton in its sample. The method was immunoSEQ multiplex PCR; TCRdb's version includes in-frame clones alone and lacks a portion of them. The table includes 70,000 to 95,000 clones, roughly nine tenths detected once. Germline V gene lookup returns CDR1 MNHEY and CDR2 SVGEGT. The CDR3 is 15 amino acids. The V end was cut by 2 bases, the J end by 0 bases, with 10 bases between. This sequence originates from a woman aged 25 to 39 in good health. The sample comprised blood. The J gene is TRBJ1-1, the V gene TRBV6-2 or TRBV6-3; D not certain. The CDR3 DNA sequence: TGTGCCAGCAGTTACCCGGCACCGGTGAACACTGAAGCTTTCTTT. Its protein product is CASSYPAPVNTEAFF.